A selection of T cell receptor beta chains follows, all from one sample in a study of cytomegalovirus exposure and HLA in healthy donors. Clones were sequenced by immunoSEQ multiplex PCR, and TCRdb holds only the in-frame ones, with some missing. The ten top clones account for around 12%, within a sample of about 53,000 clones. Sequencing was carried out using PBMCs. Every receptor here comes from a man aged 18-30 years in good health and CMV-seropositive. The CDR3 runs from the conserved cysteine through the conserved F or W. A D gene is named only where the DNA matches it firmly.

V	D	J	CDR3	DNA
TRBV7-2	TRBD2	TRBJ2-1	CASSSGTSVYNEQFF	TGTGCCAGCAGCTCCGGGACTAGCGTATACAATGAGCAGTTCTTC
TRBV25-1	TRBD2	TRBJ2-7	CASSDERERRGEQYF	TGTGCCAGCAGTGATGAGCGGGAGCGTCGAGGCGAGCAGTACTTC
TRBV7-6	TRBD1	TRBJ1-3	CASSADRGYTIYF	TGTGCCAGCAGCGCGGACAGGGGGTACACCATATATTTT
TRBV2	TRBD2	TRBJ2-1	CASTKRTSTDNEQFF	TGTGCCAGCACGAAAAGGACTAGCACAGACAATGAGCAGTTCTTC
TRBV2	.	TRBJ1-3	CASSGMAGIFAGNTIYF	TGTGCCAGCAGTGGCATGGCAGGGATCTTTGCTGGAAACACCATATATTTT
TRBV2	TRBD2	TRBJ2-2	CASRGLARTGELFF	TGTGCCAGCAGAGGACTAGCGCGCACCGGGGAGCTGTTTTTT
TRBV6-4	TRBD1	TRBJ2-3	CASSDGRGQTDTQYF	TGTGCCAGCAGTGATGGCAGGGGGCAGACAGATACGCAGTATTTT
TRBV27	.	TRBJ2-6	CASSLSPSSQAGANVLTF	TGTGCCAGCAGTTTATCCCCTTCGAGCCAGGCGGGGGCCAACGTCCTGACTTTC
TRBV27	TRBD2	TRBJ2-7	CASRLGASGIYEQYF	TGTGCCAGCAGGCTCGGGGCTAGCGGGATCTACGAGCAGTACTTC
TRBV5-4	.	TRBJ2-7	CASSLKLSHYEQYF	TGTGCCAGCAGCTTGAAGCTGTCCCACTACGAGCAGTACTTC
TRBV27	.	TRBJ1-2	CASSPRGVFGGYTF	TGTGCCAGCAGTCCCCGGGGAGTGTTCGGTGGCTACACCTTC